The entry that follows covers one T cell receptor beta chain sequence. Which antigen it targets is not known. Per-base quality was not reported, and no clone a single base away is much larger than it. For sequencing, an Illumina HiSeq 2500 was employed. Quantitative 5'-RACE with molecular barcodes was used to prepare TCR beta libraries. The paper's data handling went like this. A new computational method based on a probabilistic model of VDJ rearrangement was used to identify disease-linked TCR variants. Through fastp at Q25 and MiXCR, TCRdb rebuilt clones from the public reads, retaining in-frame beta chains. Each entry is one CDR3 protein sequence, shown with its most common DNA and genes. The V and J calls reflect TCRdb's pipeline rather than the authors' work. This sample has about 500,000 distinct CDR3 sequences in its table, and roughly 13% of those were observed once. The leading ten clones occupy 6.8% of the sample.

This sample is drawn from a study of CD8 T cells in ankylosing spondylitis (dated by TCRdb to the late 2010s). About the investigation overall: The study profiled T cell receptor beta repertoires in healthy donors and ankylosing spondylitis patients to find disease-linked TCR variants. Peripheral blood samples were taken, and synovial fluid was additionally collected from ankylosing spondylitis patients. The full study cohort was made up of approximately 27 ankylosing spondylitis patients and about a hundred healthy donors. On the study overall, not on this receptor specifically: Some motif variants had previously been reported in the synovial fluid and blood of reactive arthritis patients, which suggests shared mechanisms of disease initiation. According to the report, matched synovial fluid samples from ankylosing spondylitis patients were significantly enriched for the disease-linked clones. A TCR beta motif made up of about eight highly homologous amino acid variants appeared to be characteristic of blood from ankylosing spondylitis patients. A CD8+ phenotype was shown by the disease-linked clones, which were found at relatively low frequencies in peripheral blood.

Via the germline V gene (reference sequence), CDR1 is SGHNT and CDR2 YYREEE. V and J are truncated by 6 bases and 3 bases respectively, leaving an intervening sequence of 18 bases. Reading from cysteine to phenylalanine, the CDR3 counts 15 amino acids. Here the CDR3 DNA is all that survives: 45 bases in frame from base 1. The TCR originated in a male donor with ankylosing spondylitis. This sequence uses TRBV5-4 and TRBJ1-1, with TRBD1 perhaps the D gene, on 5 matching bases. The specimen sequenced was blood, either unsorted or a sorted T cell fraction (not recorded which). The CDR3: CASTGGEGMDTEAFF. The nucleotide sequence reads as follows: TGTGCCAGCACCGGGGGGGAGGGAATGGACACTGAAGCTTTCTTT.